Below, 30 T cell receptor beta chains from the same sample are listed, as sequenced in a study of OX40 agonist ivuxolimab in advanced cancers. Produced via immunoSEQ multiplex PCR; TCRdb's table is partial and in-frame only. Of approximately 81,000 clones listed, about 88% are singletons. The specimen was CD4+ or CD8+ T cells sorted from blood, collected in a trial of the OX40 agonist ivuxolimab. The receptors here all came from an adult with an advanced solid tumor such as melanoma, head and neck, liver or kidney cancer.

J is TRBJ2-2 and V is TRBV5-4; no clear D. V lost 0 bases, J lost 2 bases, and 11 bases lay in between. The CDR3 runs to 16 residues. CDR1 and CDR2 from the germline V gene are SGHNT and YYREEE (reference sequence). The CDR3 region is CASSLVRQANTGELFF. In DNA form, the CDR3 reads TGTGCCAGCAGCTTGGTTCGTCAGGCTAACACCGGGGAGCTGTTTTTT.

V gene TRBV30 combines with J gene TRBJ1-2; D gene ambiguous. V shed 4 bases and J shed 6 bases, with 9 bases lying between them. The germline CDR1 and CDR2 sequences are GTSNPN and SVGIG (reference sequence). The CDR3 has 11 residues. CDR3 region: CAWTRGNGYTF. In DNA, the CDR3 is TGTGCCTGGACCCGCGGAAATGGCTACACCTTC. Complete variable domain (other parts from reference TRBV30 and TRBJ1-2): SQTIHQWPATLVQPVGSPLSLECTVEGTSNPNLYWYRQAAGRGLQLLFYSVGIGQISSEVPQNLSASRPQDRQFILSSKKLLLSDSGFYLCAWTRGNGYTFGSGTRLTVV.

V usage is TRBV12-5 and J usage is TRBJ2-5, with 11 bases identical to TRBD2. CDR3 length: 15 residues. The ends lost 5 bases at V and 2 bases at J; junction bases unmatched: 4. The germline CDR1 and CDR2 sequences are LGHNT and FRNRAP. The CDR3 coding sequence is TGTGCTAGTGGTCCGGGACTAGCGGCTCAAGAGACCCAGTACTTC. Translated: CASGPGLAAQETQYF.

The chain carries TRBV10-3 and TRBJ2-1; D remains unclear. The CDR3 covers 13 residues. The V end lost 10 bases, the J end lost 0 bases, and 10 bases lay between the germline ends. In germline, CDR1 is ENHRY, CDR2 SYGVKD. This CDR3 is CATMTSSYNEQFF. As DNA, the CDR3 is TGTGCCACCATGACAAGCTCCTACAATGAGCAGTTCTTC.

This clone was observed once. The rearrangement links TRBV18 to TRBJ2-1; TRBD1 aligns across 9 bases. The CDR3 is 15 residues long. With 6 bases clipped from V and 7 bases from J, the junction kept 10 bases outside the gene matches. Germline V lookup: CDR1 KGHSH, CDR2 LQKENI. CDR3 nucleotides: TGTGCCAGCTCCCTCGGGACAGGGAGGGGGAATGAGCAGTTCTTC. This codes for CASSLGTGRGNEQFF.

V gene TRBV2 combines with J gene TRBJ1-4, with 9 bases fitting TRBD1. The CDR3 loop spans 15 amino acids. Germline V CDR1 and CDR2: SNHLY, FYNNEI. The junction had 4 bases not matched to a gene; V was cut back by 5 bases and J by 3 bases. The CDR3: CASSTRQGANEKLFF. CDR3 nucleotides: TGTGCCAGCAGTACCCGACAGGGGGCTAATGAAAAACTGTTTTTT.

This clone appeared a few times. The CDR3 loop is CASSGLGGTGELFF. CDR3 coding DNA: TGTGCCAGTAGTGGTCTTGGCGGCACCGGGGAGCTGTTTTTT. V gene TRBV19 combines with J gene TRBJ2-2; D is unclear. This CDR3 spans 14 amino acids. Per the germline V gene, CDR1 is LNHDA and CDR2 is SQIVND (reference sequence). V shed 5 bases and J shed 4 bases, with 11 bases lying between them.

The chain uses TRBV19 and TRBJ1-1; no firm D call. Trimming cost V 0 bases and J 4 bases, with 9 bases left between them. CDR3 length: 14 residues. Per germline, CDR1 LNHDA and CDR2 SQIVND (reference sequence). The DNA of the CDR3 is TGTGCCAGTAGTATAGATCAGAGGAGCACTGAAGCTTTCTTT. It codes for CASSIDQRSTEAFF.

The chain has TRBV18 and TRBJ1-6; 7 bases align to TRBD1. The CDR3 length is 15 residues. CDR1 KGHSH and CDR2 LQKENI come from the germline V gene. With V trimmed by 3 bases and J by 7 bases, 6 bases remained unmatched. The DNA for the CDR3 is TGTGCCAGCTCACCTCGACAGGGTGGGAATTCACCCCTCCACTTT. This codes for CASSPRQGGNSPLHF.

This clone showed up just once. V is TRBV12-5 and J is TRBJ2-6, with TRBD2 as a possible D gene (5 bases). The CDR3 runs 19 residues. Germline V CDR1 and CDR2: LGHNT, FRNRAP. V lost 0 bases to trimming and J lost 0 bases, with 15 bases between them. The CDR3 nucleotides are TGTGCTAGTGGTTTGGTAGGACTTAAAACCCTCTCTGGGGCCAACGTCCTGACTTTC. It codes for CASGLVGLKTLSGANVLTF.

The genes are TRBV7-8 and TRBJ1-5; 9 bases align to TRBD1. CDR3 length equals 15 residues. The V segment lost 5 bases and the J segment 3 bases; nucleotides outside the gene matches: 5. Looked up from germline, CDR1 is SGHVS and CDR2 is FQNEAQ. The CDR3 sequence is CASSRDRDYNQPQHF. The DNA for the CDR3 is TGTGCCAGCAGCCGGGACAGGGACTACAATCAGCCCCAGCATTTT.

By its share, this clone is medium-sized. The chain links TRBV6-5 to TRBJ2-7; no clear D gene. This CDR3 spans 13 amino acids. V was trimmed by 5 bases and J by 0 bases, leaving 8 bases between them. Germline V gives CDR1 MNHEY, CDR2 SVGAGI. The CDR3 region is CASSPSPSYEQYF. The DNA of the CDR3 is TGTGCCAGCAGTCCCTCCCCCTCCTACGAGCAGTACTTC.

The CDR3 reads CASSISGTQGPFYGYTF. The DNA for the CDR3 is TGTGCCAGTAGTATTTCCGGGACCCAGGGCCCCTTCTATGGCTACACCTTC. J is TRBJ1-2 and V is TRBV19; the D gene is possibly TRBD1 (5 bases). CDR1 is LNHDA, CDR2 SQIVND, per germline (reference sequence). V gave up 3 bases and J gave up 4 bases, with 21 bases separating them. The CDR3 is made up of 17 amino acids.

This chain connects TRBV5-6 to TRBJ2-3; a weak D match, TRBD1 (6 bases). Germline values: CDR1 SGHDT, CDR2 YYEEEE. There are 16 residues in the CDR3. The ends were cut back, 0 bases at V and 6 bases at J, with 17 bases in the middle. CDR3 residues: CASSLVRSGVGDTQYF. DNA for the CDR3: TGTGCCAGCAGCTTGGTCAGATCAGGGGTGGGGGATACGCAGTATTTT.

This clone was seen more than once but under ten times. This chain connects TRBV5-1 to TRBJ1-1; 8 bases map to TRBD1. The trim removed 0 bases at V and 11 bases at J, leaving 3 bases unmatched. Germline V lookup: CDR1 SGHRS, CDR2 YFSETQ. This CDR3 has 12 residues. The CDR3 DNA follows: TGCGCCAGCAGCTTGGCCCAGGGGGCGGCTTTCTTT. Residues: CASSLAQGAAFF.

This clone occurred once. This chain uses TRBV10-2 with TRBJ2-1; no definite D call. Trimming took 5 bases from V and 8 from J, leaving 7 bases between them. CDR1 and CDR2 from the germline V gene are WSHSY and SAAADI. The CDR3 is 11 amino acids. CDR3 protein: CASSRSHEQFF. As DNA, the CDR3 is TGCGCCAGCAGTCGCTCGCATGAGCAGTTCTTC.

The J gene is TRBJ1-5, the V gene TRBV7-9, with D possibly matching TRBD1 (5 bases). V dropped 5 bases and J dropped 2 bases, with 13 bases sitting between them. Germline loops: CDR1 SEHNR, CDR2 FQNEAQ (reference sequence). There are 15 residues in the CDR3. Here the CDR3 DNA reads TGTGCCAGCAGCCCTCCAGGGAATGGCAATCAGCCCCAGCATTTT. Its translation: CASSPPGNGNQPQHF.

CDR3 protein: CASRGQGLNEQFF. CDR3 DNA: TGTGCCAGCAGAGGACAGGGGCTCAATGAGCAGTTCTTC. The V and J genes are TRBV2 and TRBJ2-1; TRBD1 agrees at 9 bases. CDR3 length equals 13 residues. The V gene's germline CDR1 is SNHLY and CDR2 FYNNEI. The V and J ends lost 6 bases and 6 bases, in that order; junction bases with no gene match: 3.

The V call is TRBV7-9, the J call TRBJ2-3, with 12 bases matching TRBD2. With V trimmed by 1 base and J by 0 bases, 8 bases remained unmatched. The CDR3 consists of 19 residues. CDR1 is SEHNR, CDR2 FQNEAQ, per germline (reference sequence). This CDR3 is CASSLERLAGGQSTDTQYF. In nucleotides, the CDR3 is TGTGCCAGCAGCTTAGAGAGGCTAGCGGGGGGGCAGAGCACAGATACGCAGTATTTT.

The chain employs TRBV28 and TRBJ1-2; D unclear. The CDR3 contains 14 residues. The germline V gene has CDR1 MDHEN and CDR2 SYDVKM. V was cut by 7 bases and J by 8 bases, with 20 bases left in between. CDR3 DNA sequence: TGTGCCAGCACTACTGTCGGCTTCTCGCGGGGCTACACCTTC. Amino acids: CASTTVGFSRGYTF.

The V call is TRBV10-1, the J call TRBJ1-2, with 7 bases fitting TRBD1. The CDR3 extends over 12 amino acids. Looked up from germline, CDR1 is WNHNN and CDR2 is SYGVQD (reference sequence). CDR3 loop: CGTGTENYGYTF. The CDR3 DNA reads TGCGGAACCGGGACAGAGAACTATGGCTACACCTTC.

V usage is TRBV20-1 and J usage is TRBJ2-3; D is unresolved. Per the germline V gene, CDR1 is DFQATT and CDR2 is SNEGSKA (reference sequence). V lost 5 bases and J 5 bases, leaving 8 bases between the germline ends. The length of the CDR3 is 11 residues. CDR3 region: CSARLRDTQYF. The DNA of the CDR3 is TGCAGTGCTCGCCTTAGAGATACGCAGTATTTT.

This chain connects TRBV5-1 to TRBJ1-4; 9 bases align to TRBD1. The CDR3 is 15 amino acids. V dropped 3 bases and J dropped 3; count of bases not matched to a gene: 3. The germline gives CDR1 SGHRS, CDR2 YFSETQ. CDR3 in amino acids: CASSSQGASNEKLFF. The CDR3 DNA reads as TGCGCCAGCAGCTCACAGGGGGCATCTAATGAAAAACTGTTTTTT.

The chain is built from TRBV2 and TRBJ2-1; 9 bases line up with TRBD1. Trimming at V came to 5 bases and at J to 3 bases, leaving 5 bases not matched to a gene. The germline gives CDR1 SNHLY, CDR2 FYNNEI. The CDR3 loop spans 15 amino acids. The DNA of the CDR3 is TGTGCCAGCAGTTACAGGGGGCTCATCTACAATGAGCAGTTCTTC. Its protein is CASSYRGLIYNEQFF.

The table lists this clone with a count of one. The chain is built from TRBV4-1 and TRBJ2-2, with 7 bases fitting TRBD1. The CDR3 is 14 amino acids. Per the germline V gene, CDR1 is MGHRA and CDR2 is YSYEKL. V dropped 4 bases and J dropped 8; count of bases not matched to a gene: 7. The CDR3 protein is CASSLRQGTGELFF. Written as DNA, the CDR3 is TGCGCCAGCAGCCTTCGACAGGGCACAGGGGAGCTGTTTTTT.

The J gene is TRBJ1-2, the V gene TRBV6-5, with 7 bases fitting TRBD1. The CDR3 contains 16 residues. Trimming removed 2 bases from V and 5 bases from J; junction bases left unmatched: 11. Germline V lookup: CDR1 MNHEY, CDR2 SVGAGI. CDR3 loop: CASSYLPAGGTYGYTF. In nucleotides, the CDR3 is TGTGCCAGCAGTTACCTACCGGCAGGGGGGACATATGGCTACACCTTC.

The chain carries TRBV27 and TRBJ1-2; possibly TRBD1 for D (5 bases). Deletions cut 6 bases from V and 6 bases from J, with 14 bases between. Germline CDR1 MNHEY, CDR2 SMNVEV (reference sequence). The CDR3 length is 13 residues. The DNA for the CDR3 is TGTGCCAGCAGGAAGGGGAGAGGGGATGGCTACACCTTC. It translates to CASRKGRGDGYTF.

This rearrangement joins TRBV28 to TRBJ2-7; D unclear. Germline values: CDR1 MDHEN, CDR2 SYDVKM. This CDR3 contains 13 residues. Trimming removed 6 bases at V and 3 bases at J, with 12 bases between. The CDR3 loop reads CASRPGRNYEQYF. For the CDR3, the DNA is TGTGCCAGCAGACCCGGACGGAACTACGAGCAGTACTTC.

The chain recombines TRBV19 with TRBJ1-5, with 9 bases identical to TRBD1. This CDR3 comprises 15 residues. Trimming at V came to 7 bases and at J to 1 base, leaving 5 bases not matched to a gene. Per germline, CDR1 LNHDA and CDR2 SQIVND (reference sequence). CDR3 in DNA: TGTGCCAGTACCCTTGGGACAGGGAGCAATCAGCCCCAGCATTTT. Its translation is CASTLGTGSNQPQHF. Based on the CDR3 plus reference TRBV19 and TRBJ1-5, the full variable domain is DGGITQSPKYLFRKEGQNVTLSCEQNLNHDAMYWYRQDPGQGLRLIYYSQIVNDFQKGDIAEGYSVSREKKESFPLTVTSAQKNPTAFYLCASTLGTGSNQPQHFGDGTRLSIL.

This chain joins TRBV19 and TRBJ2-7; TRBD2 might be the D (6 bases). CDR1 LNHDA and CDR2 SQIVND come from the germline V gene (reference sequence). Trimming took off 6 bases at V and 5 bases at J, with 11 bases between the two ends. The CDR3 runs 12 residues. DNA for the CDR3: TGTGCCAGTAGAGCCGGGAGAGACGAGCAGTACTTC. Amino acid sequence: CASRAGRDEQYF.